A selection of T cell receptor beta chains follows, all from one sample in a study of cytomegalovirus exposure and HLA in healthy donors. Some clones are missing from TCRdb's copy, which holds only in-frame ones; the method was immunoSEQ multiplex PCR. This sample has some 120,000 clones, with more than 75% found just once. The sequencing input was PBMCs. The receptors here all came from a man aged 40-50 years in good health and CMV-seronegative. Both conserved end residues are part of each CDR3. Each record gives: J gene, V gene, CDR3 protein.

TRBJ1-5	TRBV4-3	CASSQDLVNQPQHF
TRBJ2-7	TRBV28	CASNPTGGLYEQYF
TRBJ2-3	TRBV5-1	CASSLKSGGSLDTQYF
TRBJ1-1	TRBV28	CASTIDTLEAFF
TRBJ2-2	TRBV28	CASSPGQVTGELFF
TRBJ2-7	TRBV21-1	CASTVTASYEQYF
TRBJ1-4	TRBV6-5	CASRTTDRSNEKLFF
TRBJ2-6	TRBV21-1	CASSGGTVGANVLTF
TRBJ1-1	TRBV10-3	CAIGPGGSGAFF
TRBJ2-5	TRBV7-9	CASSSDRGWETQYF
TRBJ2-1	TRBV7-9	CASSLSQVLSYNEQFF
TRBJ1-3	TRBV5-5	CASKRTGDGHTIYF
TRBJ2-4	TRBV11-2	CASSLEGLAKNIQYF
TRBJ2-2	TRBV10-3	CAISEGQLNTGELFF
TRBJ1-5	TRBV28	CASTLPGTGIQHF
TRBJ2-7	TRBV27	CASSSGLRLYEQYF
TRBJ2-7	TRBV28	CASSPNTSGGSYEQYF
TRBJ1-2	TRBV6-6	CASRPELYGYTF
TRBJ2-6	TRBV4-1	CASAQAGANVLTF
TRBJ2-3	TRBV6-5	CASRTGAETDTQYF
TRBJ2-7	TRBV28	CASSVRRGAYEQYF
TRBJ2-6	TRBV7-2	CASSLVSLSGANVLTF
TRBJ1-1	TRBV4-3	CASSQDRGNTEAFF
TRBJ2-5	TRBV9	CASSAGPGELETQYF
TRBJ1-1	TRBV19	CASLQGTVAFF
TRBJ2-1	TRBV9	CASSVEGARGGEQFF
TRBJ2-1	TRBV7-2	CASSLDTSLEQFF
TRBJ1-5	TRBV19	CASSKGRQGVNQPQHF
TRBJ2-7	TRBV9	CASSVEVDRGYYEQYF
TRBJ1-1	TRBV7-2	CASSLGQGDTEAFF
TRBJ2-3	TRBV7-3	CASSFSGGAADTQYF
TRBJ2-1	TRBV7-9	CASRRLAGGLSDNEQFF
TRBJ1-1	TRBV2	CASSEIAGGNTEAFF
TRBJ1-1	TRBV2	CATERQGSTEAFF
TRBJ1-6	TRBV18	CASSMTGDGSPLHF
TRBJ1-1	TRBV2	CASSVLLWRGGDTEAFF
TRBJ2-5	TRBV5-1	CASSPERGSRETQYF
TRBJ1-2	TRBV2	CALRGFKDLIGYTF
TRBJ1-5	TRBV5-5	CASSLLEYQPQHF
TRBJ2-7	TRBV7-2	CASSLNTYEQYF
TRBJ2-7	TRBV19	CASSTSGQASYEQYF
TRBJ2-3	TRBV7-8	CASSLVRGNSDTQYF
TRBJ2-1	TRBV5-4	CASGGQLNEQFF
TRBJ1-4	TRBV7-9	CAENRAGAEEKLFF
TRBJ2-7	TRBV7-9	CASSHSGGGYEQYF
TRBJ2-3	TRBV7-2	CASSYGPDRADTQYF
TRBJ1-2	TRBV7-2	CASSSALRGGEGYTF
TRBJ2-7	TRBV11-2	CASSLEGTGSYEQYF
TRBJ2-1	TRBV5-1	CASSYDRGLYNEQFF
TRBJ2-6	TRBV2	CASSEEMRGANVLTF
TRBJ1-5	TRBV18	CASSPRLEQGRQPQHF
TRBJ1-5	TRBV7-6	CASSLAGGGGPVPYNQPQHF
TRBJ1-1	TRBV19	CATETGRNTEAFF
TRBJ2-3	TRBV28	CASSGPLTILAGGSTDTQYF
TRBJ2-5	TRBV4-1	CASSQDPRGLEETQYF